This TCR beta chain appears in the sequencing data of a study of T cell responses to AZD1222 COVID-19 vaccine. CDR3 size: 12 residues. Germline lookup yields CDR1 KGHSH and CDR2 LQKENI. V lost 8 bases and J 5 bases, leaving 13 bases between the germline ends. Sequencing was performed with immunoSEQ multiplex PCR; in TCRdb, only in-frame clones are kept and a portion is missing. The data hold 150,000 to 200,000 clones, with less than 95% observed a single time. Study conclusions and caveats: Reports indicate that nearly half of spike-specific TCRs are directed at unmutated variant regions. Repertoire sampling was restricted to post-peak T cell response timepoints.

About this clone itself: The antigen remains unidentified.

The V call is TRBV18, the J call TRBJ2-7; the D gene is possibly TRBD2 (6 bases). The sequence derives from an adult who received the AZD1222 COVID-19 vaccine. The sample in question was peripheral blood, obtained 28 days after the second AZD1222 dose. The CDR3 reads CASTGPGDEQYF. The CDR3 nucleotides are TGTGCCAGCACTGGACCGGGGGACGAGCAGTACTTC.